These T cell receptor beta chains were read from a single sample in a study of cytomegalovirus exposure and HLA in healthy donors. Produced via immunoSEQ multiplex PCR; TCRdb's table is partial and in-frame only. Among around 99,000 clones listed, 55% to 75% were seen once. Sequenced material: PBMCs. The receptors were gathered from an older woman in good health and CMV-seropositive. Each CDR3 is given with its conserved first and last residue. Each record gives: V gene, clone size, D gene, J gene, CDR3 DNA, CDR3 protein. D genes are given only for firm matches. Expanded clones are given a class, and other clones once, few, many or no size at all.

TRBV7-9	NA	NA	TRBJ2-1	TGTGCCAGCAGCTTAAGAGAAAGCTCCTACAATGAGCAGTTCTTC	CASSLRESSYNEQFF
TRBV11-3	NA	NA	TRBJ1-6	TGTGCCAGCATTAGGAGCTCCTATAATTCACCCCTCCACTTT	CASIRSSYNSPLHF
TRBV7-2	NA	TRBD2	TRBJ2-5	TGTGCCAGCAGCTCGGGACTACTACAAGAGACCCAGTACTTC	CASSSGLLQETQYF
TRBV9	NA	NA	TRBJ1-1	TGTGCCAGCAGCCTAGGGGGGGAGAACACTGAAGCTTTCTTT	CASSLGGENTEAFF
TRBV2	NA	NA	TRBJ2-3	TGTGCCAGCCTAAGGACGGGGGACACAGATACGCAGTATTTT	CASLRTGDTDTQYF
TRBV5-4	few	NA	TRBJ1-1	TGTGCCAGCAGCTTTCAGGGAATTGAAGCTTTCTTT	CASSFQGIEAFF
TRBV9	once	TRBD1	TRBJ1-2	TGTGCCAGCAGCTTCACCGGGACAGGGAATGGCTACACCTTC	CASSFTGTGNGYTF
TRBV7-8	NA	TRBD1	TRBJ1-5	TGTGCCAGCAGCCGGTCAGGGGGCACGAGCAATCAGCCCCAGCATTTT	CASSRSGGTSNQPQHF
TRBV19	NA	TRBD1	TRBJ1-5	TGTGCCAGCGGGACAGGGGGAAGTCAGCCCCAGCATTTT	CASGTGGSQPQHF
TRBV7-3	few	TRBD1	TRBJ1-1	TGTGCCAGCAGGGACAGGGGGAACACTGAAGCTTTCTTT	CASRDRGNTEAFF
TRBV30	NA	NA	TRBJ2-3	TGTGCCTGGAGTAGGGGGGGCCTAACAGATACGCAGTATTTT	CAWSRGGLTDTQYF
TRBV6-5	NA	TRBD2	TRBJ2-3	TGTGCCAGCAGTTCTGGACGGACTAGTTCCACAGATACGCAGTATTTT	CASSSGRTSSTDTQYF
TRBV11-2	NA	TRBD2	TRBJ2-5	TGTGCCAGCAGCTTAGTATGGACTAGCGGAGAGACCCAGTACTTC	CASSLVWTSGETQYF
TRBV19	NA	TRBD1	TRBJ1-2	TGTGCCAGTAGTACTGACAACCCCGGGACAGGGAGACAATATGGCTACACCTTC	CASSTDNPGTGRQYGYTF
TRBV30	few	NA	TRBJ2-5	TGTGCCTGGAGGCGTAGCGCTGGAGGGACCCAGTACTTC	CAWRRSAGGTQYF
TRBV6-5	NA	TRBD1	TRBJ1-2	TGTGCCACCAGGGGGGGGCGTAACTATGGCTACACCTTC	CATRGGRNYGYTF
TRBV5-3	NA	TRBD1	TRBJ1-2	TGTGCCAGAAGCCTGTTGGGACAGGGGGCGCGGAGTAACTATGGCTACACCTTC	CARSLLGQGARSNYGYTF
TRBV27	once	NA	TRBJ2-1	TGTGCCAGCAGTTTATCGGGGGCCCACGTTGAGCAGTTCTTC	CASSLSGAHVEQFF
TRBV5-1	NA	NA	TRBJ1-1	TGCGCCAGCAGCCCCACAGGGATCACTGAAGCTTTCTTT	CASSPTGITEAFF
TRBV4-3	NA	NA	TRBJ1-1	TGCGCCAGCAGCACCCGGAGCACCCAGAACACTGAAGCTTTCTTT	CASSTRSTQNTEAFF
TRBV5-8	NA	TRBD1	TRBJ1-1	TGTGCCAGCAGCTTGAAGGGACAGGGGAGGCGGACTGAAGCTTTCTTT	CASSLKGQGRRTEAFF
TRBV7-2	NA	NA	TRBJ2-2	TGTGCCAGCAACCCAACTAGTTCCTACACCGGGGAGCTGTTTTTT	CASNPTSSYTGELFF
TRBV4-1	few	TRBD1	TRBJ1-2	TGCGCCAGCAGCCAAGATATGACAGGGCCCTATGGCTACACCTTC	CASSQDMTGPYGYTF
TRBV9	NA	NA	TRBJ1-4	TGTGCCAGCAGCATCGACAGTAATGAAAAACTGTTTTTT	CASSIDSNEKLFF
TRBV18	once	NA	TRBJ1-4	TGTGCCAGCTCTCCCAGGGGTGCTAATGAAAAACTGTTTTTT	CASSPRGANEKLFF
TRBV5-6	once	TRBD1	TRBJ1-6	TGTGCCAGCAGCGGTCCCGGGACAGGGTGGGGTTCACCCCTCCACTTT	CASSGPGTGWGSPLHF
TRBV4-3	NA	NA	TRBJ1-4	TGCGCCAGCAGCCAACCCCGGGGGGGCCTAAGAGAAAAACTGTTTTTT	CASSQPRGGLREKLFF
TRBV4-1	NA	NA	TRBJ1-1	TGCGCCAGCATGGTTGATAAGAACACCGAAGCTTTCTTT	CASMVDKNTEAFF
TRBV6-5	few	TRBD1	TRBJ1-1	TGTGCCAGCAGTCCCCGGACAGGTACGGTGAGTGCTTTCTTT	CASSPRTGTVSAFF
TRBV10-3	NA	NA	TRBJ2-3	TGTGCCATCAGTGAGTTGAAAGGGGGGGCCACAGATACGCAGTATTTT	CAISELKGGATDTQYF
TRBV6-5	NA	NA	TRBJ2-1	TGTGCCAGCAGTTGGGGCACTTTTTACAATGAGCAGTTCTTC	CASSWGTFYNEQFF
TRBV7-3	few	NA	TRBJ2-1	TGTGCCAGCAGCTTATGGGCGGGGGCCTTTGATGAGCAGTTCTTC	CASSLWAGAFDEQFF
TRBV6-5	NA	NA	TRBJ1-5	TGTGCCAGCAGAGAGTCGGGGGTTCAGCCCCAGCATTTT	CASRESGVQPQHF
TRBV5-1	NA	TRBD2	TRBJ2-5	TGCGCCAGCAGCCGTAGCGGGGCGGACCAAGAGACCCAGTACTTC	CASSRSGADQETQYF
TRBV10-3	NA	NA	TRBJ2-7	TGTGCCATCAGTCCCATGTTCACCACCTCCTACTTCTACGAGCAGTACTTC	CAISPMFTTSYFYEQYF
TRBV10-3	NA	NA	TRBJ1-2	TGTGCCATCAGTGATATCCGGGACTTCAGTGGCTACACCTTC	CAISDIRDFSGYTF
TRBV5-1	NA	TRBD1	TRBJ2-7	TGCGCCAGCAGCTCCCGCATACAGGGGTTTCGCTACGAGCAGTACTTC	CASSSRIQGFRYEQYF
TRBV5-6	few	TRBD1	TRBJ2-5	TGTGCCAGCAGCTCCTTACAGGGGGACGTGTACGAGACCCAGTACTTC	CASSSLQGDVYETQYF
TRBV10-3	NA	TRBD2	TRBJ2-3	TGTGCCATCAGTGTAGTAGCGGGGAGCACAGATACGCAGTATTTT	CAISVVAGSTDTQYF
TRBV4-1	NA	NA	TRBJ1-1	TGCGCCAGCAGCCAAGATTCCTCGAACACTGAAGCTTTCTTT	CASSQDSSNTEAFF
TRBV11-2	once	TRBD1	TRBJ2-7	TGTGCCAGCAGCTTAGTAGGGACAGGTTACTACGAGCAGTACTTC	CASSLVGTGYYEQYF
TRBV6-5	NA	TRBD1	TRBJ2-4	TGTGCCAGCACCTCTCAACAGGGGGCAAACATTCAGTACTTC	CASTSQQGANIQYF
TRBV6-6	NA	TRBD1	TRBJ2-1	TGTGCCAGCAGACCTTGGACAGGTCGTTACAATGAGCAGTTCTTC	CASRPWTGRYNEQFF
TRBV10-3	NA	NA	TRBJ1-2	TGTGCCATCAGTGACTGGGCCGACCTCTATGGCTACACCTTC	CAISDWADLYGYTF
TRBV30	few	NA	TRBJ1-5	TGTGCCTGGAGTGTAGGACAAATCAATCAGCCCCAGCATTTT	CAWSVGQINQPQHF
TRBV6-5	NA	NA	TRBJ1-1	TGTGCCAGCAGTTCGGGGGGACGTATGAACACTGAAGCTTTCTTT	CASSSGGRMNTEAFF
TRBV9	NA	NA	TRBJ2-3	TGTGCCAGCAGCGTAGGGGTAGCTAGCACAGATACGCAGTATTTT	CASSVGVASTDTQYF
TRBV6-1	NA	TRBD1	TRBJ1-2	TGTGCCAGCAGTGAAACCCCCCCAAGACAGGGGGCGCGGGGCTACACCTTC	CASSETPPRQGARGYTF
TRBV6-5	NA	NA	TRBJ2-7	TGTGCCAGCAGTTCGAGACTCGTCTACGAGCAGTACTTC	CASSSRLVYEQYF
TRBV6-5	NA	TRBD1	TRBJ2-7	TGTGCCAGCAGGCCCCGACAGGGTATAAACCACGAGCAGTACTTC	CASRPRQGINHEQYF
TRBV9	NA	NA	TRBJ1-1	TGTGCCAGCAGCGTAGAGCAAGTGCACACTGAAGCTTTCTTT	CASSVEQVHTEAFF
TRBV15	NA	TRBD1	TRBJ2-6	TGTGCCACCAACGGCGGAGAAGGGGGCCTCTCTGGGGCCAACGTCCTGACTTTC	CATNGGEGGLSGANVLTF
TRBV6-5	few	TRBD2	TRBJ2-2	TGTGCCAGCCGAGCGGGGGGGCCTTCCACCGGGGAGCTGTTTTTT	CASRAGGPSTGELFF
TRBV6-5	few	TRBD1	TRBJ1-2	TGTGCCAGCAGTCCGACAGGGGAGGATGGCTACACCTTC	CASSPTGEDGYTF
TRBV19	NA	NA	TRBJ2-3	TGTGCCAGTAGTATAGGTGAGGATACGCAGTATTTT	CASSIGEDTQYF
TRBV30	NA	NA	TRBJ1-3	TGTGCCTGGAGTGTACTTGGAAACACCATATATTTT	CAWSVLGNTIYF
TRBV30	NA	TRBD2	TRBJ2-1	TGTGCCTGGAGTGTACGGGGGGTCTACAATGAGCAGTTCTTC	CAWSVRGVYNEQFF
TRBV11-2	NA	TRBD2	TRBJ2-3	TGTGCCAGCAGCCGGACTAGCGGGGGCTCGGGCACAGATACGCAGTATTTT	CASSRTSGGSGTDTQYF